This record looks at one T cell receptor beta chain sequence and its context. Its antigen is undetermined. This sample is part of a study of a mutant IDH1 vaccine in newly diagnosed glioma. About the study: Beginning 4-6 weeks after radiotherapy alone, or with temozolomide cycles, vaccination took place. At week 47 came visit V13, while visit V12 had come at week 35.

Assay used: immunoSEQ multiplex PCR; TCRdb lists only in-frame clones, some missing. The table lists about 56,000 clones, around three quarters of them singletons. Documented time point: week 47, end of study. In the vaccine, a single dose held 300 ug of the mutant IDH1 20-mer peptide, along with topical imiquimod. In weeks 1, 3, 5, 7, 11, 15, 19 and 23, patients were immunized, eight times in all. The CDR3 is 15 amino acids. With V trimmed by 7 bases and J by 7 bases, 11 bases remained unmatched. Germline values: CDR1 LGHNT, CDR2 FRNRAP. This TCR was recovered from a man over 45 with glioma. Sample: PBMCs, taken from a glioma patient whose treatment included an IDH1 peptide vaccine. The chain is built from TRBV12-5 and TRBJ2-1; 9 bases are shared with TRBD2. This CDR3 reads CASAPSGGSRNEQFF. The CDR3 DNA reads TGTGCTAGTGCCCCGAGCGGGGGGTCTCGGAATGAGCAGTTCTTC.